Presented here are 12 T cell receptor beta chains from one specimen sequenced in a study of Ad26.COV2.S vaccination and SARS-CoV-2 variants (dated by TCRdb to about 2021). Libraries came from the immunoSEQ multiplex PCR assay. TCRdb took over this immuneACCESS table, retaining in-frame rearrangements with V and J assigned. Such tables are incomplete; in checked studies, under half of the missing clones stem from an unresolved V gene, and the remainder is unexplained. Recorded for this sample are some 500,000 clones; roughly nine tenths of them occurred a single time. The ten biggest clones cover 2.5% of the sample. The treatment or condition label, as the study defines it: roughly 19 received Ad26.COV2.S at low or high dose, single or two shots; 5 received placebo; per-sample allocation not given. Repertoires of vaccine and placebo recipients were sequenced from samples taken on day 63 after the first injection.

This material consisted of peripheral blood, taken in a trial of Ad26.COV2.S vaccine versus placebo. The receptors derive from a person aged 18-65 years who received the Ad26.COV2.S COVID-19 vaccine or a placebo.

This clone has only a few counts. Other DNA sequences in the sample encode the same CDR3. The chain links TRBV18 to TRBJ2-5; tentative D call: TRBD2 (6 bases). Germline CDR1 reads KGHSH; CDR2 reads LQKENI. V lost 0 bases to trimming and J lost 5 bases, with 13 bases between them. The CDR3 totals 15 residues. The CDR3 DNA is TGTGCCAGCTCACCACCGGGAGGTAGGAGTGAGACCCAGTACTTC. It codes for CASSPPGGRSETQYF.

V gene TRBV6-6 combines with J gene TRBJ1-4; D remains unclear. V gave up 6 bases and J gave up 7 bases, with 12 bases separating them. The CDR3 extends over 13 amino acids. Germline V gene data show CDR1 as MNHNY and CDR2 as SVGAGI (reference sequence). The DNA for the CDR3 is TGTGCCAGCAGCACCTCGAGGAGTGAAAAACTGTTTTTT. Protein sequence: CASSTSRSEKLFF.

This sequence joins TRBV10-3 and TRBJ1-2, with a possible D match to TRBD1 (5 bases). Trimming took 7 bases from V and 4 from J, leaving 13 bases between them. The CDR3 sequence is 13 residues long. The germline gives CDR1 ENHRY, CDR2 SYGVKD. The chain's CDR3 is CAIKANRTYGYTF. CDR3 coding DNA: TGTGCCATCAAAGCGAACAGGACCTATGGCTACACCTTC.

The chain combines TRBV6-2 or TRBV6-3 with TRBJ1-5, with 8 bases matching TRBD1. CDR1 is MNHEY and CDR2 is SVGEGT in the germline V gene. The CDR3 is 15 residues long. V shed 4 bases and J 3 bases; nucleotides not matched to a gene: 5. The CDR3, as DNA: TGTGCCAGCAGTTTCGGACAGGGATACAATCAGCCCCAGCATTTT. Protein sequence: CASSFGQGYNQPQHF.

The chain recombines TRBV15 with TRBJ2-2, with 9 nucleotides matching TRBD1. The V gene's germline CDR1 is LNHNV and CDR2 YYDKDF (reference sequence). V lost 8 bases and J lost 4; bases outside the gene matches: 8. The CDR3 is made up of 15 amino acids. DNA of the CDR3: TGTGCCACCGACCCACAGGGGGCAAGCACCGGGGAGCTGTTTTTT. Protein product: CATDPQGASTGELFF. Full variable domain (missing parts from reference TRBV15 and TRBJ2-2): DAMVIQNPRYQVTQFGKPVTLSCSQTLNHNVMYWYQQKSSQAPKLLFHYYDKDFNNEADTPDNFQSRRPNTSFCFLDIRSPGLGDTAMYLCATDPQGASTGELFFGEGSRLTVL.

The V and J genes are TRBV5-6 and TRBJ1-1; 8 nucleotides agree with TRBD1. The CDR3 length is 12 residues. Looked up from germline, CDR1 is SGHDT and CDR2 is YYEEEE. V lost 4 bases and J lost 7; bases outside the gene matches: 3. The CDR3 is CASSLDRVEAFF. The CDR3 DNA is TGTGCCAGCAGCCTGGACAGGGTTGAAGCTTTCTTT.

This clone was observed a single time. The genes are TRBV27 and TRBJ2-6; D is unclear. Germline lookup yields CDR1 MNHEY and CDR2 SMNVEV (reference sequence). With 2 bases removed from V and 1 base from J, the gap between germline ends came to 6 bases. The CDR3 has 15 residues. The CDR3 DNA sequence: TGTGCCAGCAGTTTACGTGGGTCTGGGGCCAACGTCCTGACTTTC. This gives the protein CASSLRGSGANVLTF.

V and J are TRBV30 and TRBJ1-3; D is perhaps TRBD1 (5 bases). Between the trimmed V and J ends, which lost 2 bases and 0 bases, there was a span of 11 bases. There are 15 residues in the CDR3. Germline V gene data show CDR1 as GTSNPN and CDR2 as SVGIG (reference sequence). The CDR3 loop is CAWSPGPSSGNTIYF. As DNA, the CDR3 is TGTGCCTGGAGTCCGGGACCCAGCTCTGGAAACACCATATATTTT. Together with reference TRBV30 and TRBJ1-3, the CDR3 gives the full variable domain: SQTIHQWPATLVQPVGSPLSLECTVEGTSNPNLYWYRQAAGRGLQLLFYSVGIGQISSEVPQNLSASRPQDRQFILSSKKLLLSDSGFYLCAWSPGPSSGNTIYFGEGSWLTVV.

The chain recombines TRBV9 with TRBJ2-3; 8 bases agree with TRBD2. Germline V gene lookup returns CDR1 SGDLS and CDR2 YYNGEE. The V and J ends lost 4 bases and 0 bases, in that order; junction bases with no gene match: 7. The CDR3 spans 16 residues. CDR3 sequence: CASSRDGRASTDTQYF. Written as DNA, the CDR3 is TGTGCCAGCAGCCGGGACGGGAGGGCTAGCACAGATACGCAGTATTTT. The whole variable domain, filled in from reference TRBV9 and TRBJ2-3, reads DSGVTQTPKHLITATGQRVTLRCSPRSGDLSVYWYQQSLDQGLQFLIQYYNGEERAKGNILERFSAQQFPDLHSELNLSSLELGDSALYFCASSRDGRASTDTQYFGPGTRLTVL.

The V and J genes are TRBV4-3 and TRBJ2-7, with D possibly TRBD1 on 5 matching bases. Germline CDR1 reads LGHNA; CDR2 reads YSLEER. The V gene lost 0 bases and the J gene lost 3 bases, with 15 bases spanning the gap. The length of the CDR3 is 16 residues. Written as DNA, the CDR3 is TGCGCCAGCAGCCAAGATTACGCAGGGTTTGGCTACGAGCAGTACTTC. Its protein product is CASSQDYAGFGYEQYF.

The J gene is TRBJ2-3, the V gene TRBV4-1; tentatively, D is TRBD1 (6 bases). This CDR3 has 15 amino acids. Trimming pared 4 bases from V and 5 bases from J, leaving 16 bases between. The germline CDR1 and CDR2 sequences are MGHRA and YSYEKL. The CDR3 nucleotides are TGCGCCAGCAGCCGAAAGACAGGCGGAGAAGATACGCAGTATTTT. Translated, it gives CASSRKTGGEDTQYF.

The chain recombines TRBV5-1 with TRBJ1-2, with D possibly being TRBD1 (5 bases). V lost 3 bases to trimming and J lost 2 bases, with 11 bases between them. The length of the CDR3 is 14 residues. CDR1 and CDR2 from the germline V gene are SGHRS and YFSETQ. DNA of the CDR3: TGCGCCAGCAGCTCTACAGGAGCCAACTATGGCTACACCTTC. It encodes CASSSTGANYGYTF.